This T cell receptor beta chain came from a study of brain T cells in children with intractable seizures (dated by TCRdb to the early 2020s). At the level of the whole study: As a first screen for immune gene transcripts, resected brain tissue from 40 to 60 pediatric epilepsy surgery cases was run on a NanoString immunology panel. About 65% of the 12 selected surgery cases also had pre-surgery blood sequenced, which left four cases with brain tissue only.

Beyond this particular receptor, the publication reports: Sequencing depth differed between pre- and post-surgery blood, so clones missing from the pre-surgery sample may reflect undersampling. Viral specificity was inferred solely from CDR3 sequence similarity, and the HCMV serostatus of the patients was not known. Top 50 brain clonotypes included public and private clones; each case's most abundant public CDR3 closely resembled known HCMV, EBV or influenza A epitope-specific CDR3s.

Comment on this clone: Its antigen is still unknown. Base qualities are not provided; no much larger clone lies one nucleotide away.

The immunoSEQ assay was applied to genomic DNA to generate the TCR beta chain sequences. Processing in the source paper ran as follows. CDR3 sequences that did not begin with the conserved framework cysteine at position 104 were removed manually. To get clonality, the normalized Shannon's Diversity Index was subtracted from one, giving values from 0 (maximal diversity) to 1 (oligoclonal). Chi-squared comparison-of-proportions tests assessed whether the same CDR3 differed in frequency between samples, such as brain versus blood. Public clonotypes were identified by searching immuneACCESS, and similarity to known antiviral clonotypes was assessed with the VDJdb browser. The table comes from immuneACCESS by way of TCRdb, which keeps in-frame sequences with V and J called. Part of the clones is missing from these tables; in studies checked, under half for an unresolved V gene and the rest for unknown reasons. V and J calls and clone size are as listed in that table; D and trimming were resolved from the DNA. This sample holds hundreds of clones; about three quarters were observed only once. Nearly 45% of the sample is taken by the ten largest.

In light of the paper, this sample's time point label describes: resected brain tissue, or blood drawn just prior to surgery. The surgery cases that showed the highest brain T cell transcript signatures were chosen for TCR beta chain sequencing of brain tissue, and of blood when it was available. Before surgery, the patients had been given at least one anti-epileptic drug. The TCR-sequenced patients were children whose drug-resistant epilepsy was caused by tuberous sclerosis complex, focal cortical dysplasia, Rasmussen encephalitis or hemimegalencephaly. The brain samples were frozen blocks of fresh, involved tissue resected during epilepsy surgery. Bulk genomic DNA was isolated from unsorted brain tissue and whole blood using the Monarch genomic DNA purification kit. The origin of this receptor is a boy aged 5-17 years with tuberous sclerosis and intractable seizures. Sequenced material: resected brain tissue, taken at surgery.

The bases read TGTGCCAGCAGCTTGCCCGGGACTTCTCAAGAGACCCAGTACTTC. Translated, it reads CASSLPGTSQETQYF. The chain links TRBV5-6 with TRBJ2-5; the D region possibly corresponds to TRBD2 (6 bases align). The CDR3 numbers 15 residues from cysteine through phenylalanine. CDR3 DNA only is kept here, 45 bases in frame from base 1. Per the germline V gene, SGHDT is the CDR1 and YYEEEE is the CDR2. Deletion took 1 base off V and 2 bases off J, with a span of 12 bases between the germline ends.